The T cell receptor beta chain under discussion was sequenced for a study of T-cell reconstitution after alpha-beta-depleted transplantation in children. Findings and limits, study-wide: The high TCRbeta diversity at day 60 in some patients came from surviving recipient T cells and thymic progenitors. One year post-transplant, T-cell counts and diversity were largely derived from T cells produced anew. Several hundred graft clones that had expanded were reportedly the source of alpha-beta T cells about two months after transplant.

Trimming pared 3 bases from V and 5 bases from J, leaving 13 bases between. Germline CDR1 SNHLY, CDR2 FYNNEI. The CDR3 sequence is 14 residues long. Researchers prepared the TCRbeta library using unique molecular identifiers, the study reports. TCRdb ran MiXCR on the PCR reads and lists one entry per CDR3 protein. In the table there are 450,000 to 600,000 distinct CDR3 sequences, about 11% of which are singletons. Many counts were recorded for this clonotype. The antigen is unknown. The receptor's source is a child aged 2-15 years with inherited bone marrow failure, due to receive a stem cell transplant. Sequenced material: PBMCs, taken before TCRalphabeta/CD19-depleted stem cell transplant. The J gene is TRBJ2-5, the V gene TRBV2, with unresolved D. In DNA, the CDR3 is TGTGCCAGCAGTGAGTCAAGGGCCGGGGAGACCCAGTACTTC. This translates into CASSESRAGETQYF.